Reported below is one T cell receptor (beta chain). Its antigen remains unidentified. Clones were read by immunoSEQ multiplex PCR, and TCRdb kept only the in-frame ones, dropping some. This table holds tens of thousands of clones, 60% to 80% found once. The germline V gene has CDR1 KGHSH and CDR2 LQKENI. V dropped 5 bases and J dropped 6; count of bases not matched to a gene: 7. This CDR3 spans 13 amino acids. The sample comes from a study of vaccination effects on CD4 cells after COVID-19. Study conclusions and caveats: Just 1 of 255 vaccine-induced clones in healthy recipients was cross-reactive.

CD4+ T cells specific for antigen were expanded with viral peptide pools by the ViraFEST assay before sequencing. The authors isolated CD4+ T cells after around 10 days of culture. Recipients of the vaccine had no prior SARS-CoV-2 infection and negative nucleocapsid antibodies. Each culture well received approximately 2 million PBMC. These cells were then cultured in IMDM with about 9.1 IU/ml IL-2 and 7.5 to 10 ug/ml peptides. The source of this sequence is a human donor who received a COVID-19 vaccine. This sample comprised CD4+ T cells from PBMCs cultured with HCoV-OC43 spike peptides, obtained before COVID-19 vaccination. Subset meaning: HCoV-OC43 spike overlapping peptide pool stimulation. This sequence joins TRBV18 and TRBJ2-7; 7 bases map to TRBD1. The CDR3 loop reads CASSSDRDREQYV. The CDR3 coding sequence is TGTGCCAGCTCAAGTGACAGGGATCGCGAGCAGTACGTC.